This TCR beta chain was profiled in a study of vaccination effects on CD4 cells after COVID-19. Study-level points and caveats: Whether induced by infection or by vaccine, clones showed marked clonal contraction late after vaccination. The study dataset contains few convalescent patients and includes no early post-infection timepoints.

The protocol was immunoSEQ multiplex PCR, while the TCRdb copy is restricted to in-frame clones and leaves out a portion. The top ten clones hold approximately 1.4% of a sample with roughly 34,000 clones, roughly four fifths of them seen once. Note on this clone: Its antigen is currently unknown.

The CDR3 covers 15 residues. Germline-derived CDR1 and CDR2 are SGHKS and YYEKEE (reference sequence). V was shortened by 2 bases and J by 1 base, with 10 bases between the two germline ends. Sequencing was preceded by expansion of antigen-specific CD4+ T cells with viral peptide pools in the ViraFEST assay. After more than 9 days in culture, the CD4+ T cells were isolated. All study participants received two doses of BNT162b2 or mRNA-1273 vaccine. A half-medium replacement with IL-2 medium was carried out on days 3 and 7. The source is a human donor who received a COVID-19 vaccine. Some clones in this sample may be carry-over from other donors' samples. The chain uses TRBV5-5 and TRBJ2-1; D might be TRBD1 (6 bases). The sequences come from CD4+ T cells from PBMCs cultured with HCoV-NL63 spike peptides, collected after COVID-19 vaccination. CDR3 sequence: CASSFNRDSYNEQFF. DNA for the CDR3: TGTGCCAGCAGCTTCAACAGGGATTCCTACAATGAGCAGTTCTTC.